A selection of T cell receptor beta chains follows, all from one sample in a study of quantifying T cell responses using KT2 cells. From the UMI-ligation and nested PCR reads, TCRdb called clonotypes with MiXCR, one entry per CDR3 protein. The table shows approximately 60,000 distinct CDR3 sequences, with 12% occurring only once. Sequenced material: PBMCs spiked with cells of the T cell clone KT2. All receptors derive from a human donor. CDR3s include the opening cysteine and the closing phenylalanine or tryptophan. The order of the fields is V gene, J gene, CDR3 length, clone size, D gene, CDR3 protein, CDR3 DNA. The D gene is left open where the match is weak. Size is stated for part of the rows, as once, few or many counts, or as a class when the clone is expanded.

>TRBV7-9|TRBJ2-1|16|-|-
CASSPVGGPYYNEQFF
TGTGCCAGCAGCCCCGTGGGGGGACCCTACTACAATGAGCAGTTCTTC
>TRBV6-2/TRBV6-3|TRBJ1-2|14|many|TRBD1
CASSRQGRNYGYTF
TGTGCCAGCAGCCGACAGGGGAGGAACTATGGCTACACCTTC
>TRBV27|TRBJ1-1|13|few|-
CASSLGESRVAFF
TGTGCCAGCAGTTTGGGGGAAAGTAGGGTAGCTTTCTTT
>TRBV30|TRBJ2-1|13|many|-
CAWSRSSYNEQFF
TGTGCCTGGTCCCGAAGCTCCTACAATGAGCAGTTCTTC
>TRBV29-1|TRBJ2-3|14|-|TRBD2
CSVALAGITDTQYF
TGCAGCGTTGCCCTAGCGGGGATCACAGATACGCAGTATTTT
>TRBV4-2|TRBJ2-7|16|few|TRBD1
CASSQNRDRGFSEQYF
TGTGCCAGCAGCCAAAACAGGGACAGGGGCTTTAGCGAGCAGTACTTC
>TRBV5-8|TRBJ1-1|13|few|-
CASSPPSRTEAFF
TGTGCCAGCAGCCCCCCTTCACGCACTGAAGCTTTCTTT
>TRBV29-1|TRBJ1-2|13|-|TRBD1
CSVDGTGLYGYTF
TGCAGCGTGGACGGGACAGGACTTTATGGCTACACCTTC
>TRBV3-1|TRBJ2-2|17|-|TRBD2
CASSQEMFSGTTGELFF
TGTGCCAGCAGCCAAGAGATGTTTAGCGGGACCACCGGGGAGCTGTTTTTT
>TRBV7-2|TRBJ2-3|16|few|TRBD1
CASSPPGTGGRDTQYF
TGTGCCAGCAGCCCTCCCGGGACAGGGGGGAGGGATACGCAGTATTTT
>TRBV27|TRBJ2-5|15|-|-
CASSLSSVVQETQYF
TGTGCCAGCAGTTTATCGTCGGTAGTTCAAGAGACCCAGTACTTC
>TRBV6-5|TRBJ1-5|13|many|-
CASSLSRDQPQHF
TGTGCCAGCAGTCTAAGCAGGGATCAGCCCCAGCATTTT
>TRBV4-1|TRBJ2-7|14|-|-
CASSQDPGPGEQYF
TGCGCCAGCAGCCAAGATCCGGGGCCCGGCGAGCAGTACTTC
>TRBV20-1|TRBJ2-3|10|many|-
CSADGDTQYF
TGCAGTGCGGATGGAGATACGCAGTATTTT
>TRBV7-7|TRBJ2-5|16|-|TRBD2
CASSRMGGGRGETQYF
TGTGCTAGCAGCCGTATGGGCGGGGGGCGCGGAGAGACCCAGTACTTC
>TRBV30|TRBJ2-7|11|many|-
CAWSPVSEQYF
TGTGCCTGGAGCCCGGTGAGTGAGCAGTACTTC
>TRBV19|TRBJ2-7|15|-|-
CATRHRTTYSYEQYF
TGTGCCACCAGACACCGCACTACTTACTCCTACGAGCAGTACTTC
>TRBV5-1|TRBJ2-3|12|-|TRBD1
CASNQGADTQYF
TGCGCCAGCAATCAGGGGGCAGATACGCAGTATTTT
>TRBV6-6|TRBJ1-6|16|-|-
CASSSPVKRAGSPLHF
TGTGCCAGCAGTTCCCCCGTGAAGCGGGCCGGGTCACCCCTCCACTTT
>TRBV6-1|TRBJ1-5|12|-|TRBD1
CASNLQGQPQHF
TGTGCCAGCAATCTACAGGGGCAGCCCCAGCATTTT